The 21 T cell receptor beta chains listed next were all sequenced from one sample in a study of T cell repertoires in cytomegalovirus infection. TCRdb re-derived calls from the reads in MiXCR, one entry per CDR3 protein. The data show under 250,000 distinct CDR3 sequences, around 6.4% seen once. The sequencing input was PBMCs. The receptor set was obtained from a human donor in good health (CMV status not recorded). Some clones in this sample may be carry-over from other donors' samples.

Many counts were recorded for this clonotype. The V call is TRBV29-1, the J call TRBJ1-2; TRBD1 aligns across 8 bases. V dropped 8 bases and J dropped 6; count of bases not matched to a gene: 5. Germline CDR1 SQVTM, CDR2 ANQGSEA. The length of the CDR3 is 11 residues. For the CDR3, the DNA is TGCAGCTTCAGGGGGCTGGATGGCTACACCTTC. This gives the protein CSFRGLDGYTF.

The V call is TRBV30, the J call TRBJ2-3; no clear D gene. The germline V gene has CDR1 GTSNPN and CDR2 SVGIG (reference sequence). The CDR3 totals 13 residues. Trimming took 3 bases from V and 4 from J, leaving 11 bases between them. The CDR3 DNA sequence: TGTGCCTGGAGAGACCCGGGCCCAGATACGCAGTATTTT. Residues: CAWRDPGPDTQYF.

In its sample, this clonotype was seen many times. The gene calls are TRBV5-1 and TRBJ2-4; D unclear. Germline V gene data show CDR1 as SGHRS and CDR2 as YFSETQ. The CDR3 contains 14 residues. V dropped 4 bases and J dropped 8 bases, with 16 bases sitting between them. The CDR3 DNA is TGCGCCAGCAGCACCCGGGCCGATGGGGACATTCAGTACTTC. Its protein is CASSTRADGDIQYF. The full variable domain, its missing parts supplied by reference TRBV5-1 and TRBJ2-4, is KAGVTQTPRYLIKTRGQQVTLSCSPISGHRSVSWYQQTPGQGLQFLFEYFSETQRNKGNFPGRFSGRQFSNSRSEMNVSTLELGDSALYLCASSTRADGDIQYFGAGTRLSVL.

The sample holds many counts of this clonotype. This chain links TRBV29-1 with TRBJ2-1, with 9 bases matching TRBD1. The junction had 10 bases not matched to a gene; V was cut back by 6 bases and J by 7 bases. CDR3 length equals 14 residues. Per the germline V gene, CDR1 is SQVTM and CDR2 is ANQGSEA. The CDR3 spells CSVMGGQGVNEQFF. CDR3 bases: TGCAGCGTGATGGGGGGACAGGGAGTGAATGAGCAGTTCTTC.

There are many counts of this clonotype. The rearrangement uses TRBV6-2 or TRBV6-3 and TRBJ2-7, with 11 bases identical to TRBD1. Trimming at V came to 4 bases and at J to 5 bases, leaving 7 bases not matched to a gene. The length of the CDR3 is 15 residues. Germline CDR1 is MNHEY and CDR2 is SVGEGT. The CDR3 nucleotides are TGTGCCAGCAGTTCCCGGGGACAGGGGGTCCACGAGCAGTACTTC. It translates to CASSSRGQGVHEQYF.

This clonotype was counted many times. This CDR3 is CSAHTGGATYEQYF. The CDR3 nucleotides are TGCAGTGCGCATACAGGGGGCGCGACCTACGAGCAGTACTTC. The V call is TRBV20-1, the J call TRBJ2-7; 9 nucleotides agree with TRBD1. Trimming at V came to 6 bases and at J to 2 bases, leaving 8 bases not matched to a gene. Germline CDR1 DFQATT, CDR2 SNEGSKA (reference sequence). The CDR3 spans 14 residues.

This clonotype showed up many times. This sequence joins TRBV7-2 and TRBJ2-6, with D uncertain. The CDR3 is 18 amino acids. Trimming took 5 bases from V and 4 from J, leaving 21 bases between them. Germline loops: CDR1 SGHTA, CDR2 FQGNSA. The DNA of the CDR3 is TGTGCCAGCAGCCCTAGGAGAGGCAGTCCGTCCGGGGCCAACGTCCTGACTTTC. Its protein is CASSPRRGSPSGANVLTF.

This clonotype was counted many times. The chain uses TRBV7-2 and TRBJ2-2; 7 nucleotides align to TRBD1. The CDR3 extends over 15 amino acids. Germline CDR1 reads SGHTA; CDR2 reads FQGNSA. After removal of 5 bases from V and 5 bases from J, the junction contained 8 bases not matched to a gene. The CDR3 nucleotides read TGTGCCAGCAGCCCCGAAGGGGGCCGAACCGGGGAGCTGTTTTTT. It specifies CASSPEGGRTGELFF.

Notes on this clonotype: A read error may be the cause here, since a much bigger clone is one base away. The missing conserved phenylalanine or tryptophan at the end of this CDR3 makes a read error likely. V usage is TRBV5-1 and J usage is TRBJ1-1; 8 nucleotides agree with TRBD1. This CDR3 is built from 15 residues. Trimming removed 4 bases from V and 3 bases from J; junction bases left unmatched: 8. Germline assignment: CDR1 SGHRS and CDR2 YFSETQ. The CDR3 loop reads CASSGQGATDTEAFS. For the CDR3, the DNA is TGCGCCAGCAGCGGTCAGGGGGCAACGGACACTGAAGCTTTCTCT.

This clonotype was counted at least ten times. This chain's CDR3 is CASSLDHSTDTQYF. In DNA form, the CDR3 reads TGTGCCAGCAGCTTAGACCATAGCACAGATACGCAGTATTTT. This chain connects TRBV7-8 to TRBJ2-3; D unresolved. V was trimmed by 1 base and J by 0 bases, leaving 5 bases between them. Germline-derived CDR1 and CDR2 are SGHVS and FQNEAQ. This CDR3 contains 14 residues.

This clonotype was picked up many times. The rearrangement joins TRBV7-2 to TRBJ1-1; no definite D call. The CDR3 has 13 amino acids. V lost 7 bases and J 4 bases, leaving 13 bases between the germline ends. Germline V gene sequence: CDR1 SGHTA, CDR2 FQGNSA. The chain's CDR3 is CASTLYRGTEAFF. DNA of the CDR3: TGTGCCAGCACCCTTTACCGGGGCACTGAAGCTTTCTTT.

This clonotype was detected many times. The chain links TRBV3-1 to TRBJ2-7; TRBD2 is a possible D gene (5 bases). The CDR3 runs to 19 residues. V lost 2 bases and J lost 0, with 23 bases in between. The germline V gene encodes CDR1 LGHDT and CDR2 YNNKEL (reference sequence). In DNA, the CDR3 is TGTGCCAGCAGCCAAAGGACCGGGTCCTTAGCGTCTTACTCCTACGAGCAGTACTTC. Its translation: CASSQRTGSLASYSYEQYF.

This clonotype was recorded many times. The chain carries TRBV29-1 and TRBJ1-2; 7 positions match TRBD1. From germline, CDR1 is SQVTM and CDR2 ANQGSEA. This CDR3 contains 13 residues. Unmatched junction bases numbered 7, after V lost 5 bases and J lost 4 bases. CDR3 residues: CSVFRQGTYGYTF. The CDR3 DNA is TGCAGCGTTTTCCGACAGGGTACCTATGGCTACACCTTC.

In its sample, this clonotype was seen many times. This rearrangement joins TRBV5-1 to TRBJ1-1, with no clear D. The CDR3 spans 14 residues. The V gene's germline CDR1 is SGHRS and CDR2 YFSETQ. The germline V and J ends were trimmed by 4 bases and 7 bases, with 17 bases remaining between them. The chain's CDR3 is CASSPSQTFYEAFF. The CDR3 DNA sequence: TGCGCCAGCAGCCCTTCCCAAACTTTCTATGAAGCTTTCTTT.

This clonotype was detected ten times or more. CDR3 amino acids: CASSPRTEGKNIQYF. CDR3 sequence (DNA): TGTGCCAGCAGCCCGAGGACAGAGGGCAAAAACATTCAGTACTTC. The rearrangement links TRBV7-2 to TRBJ2-4; the D gene is possibly TRBD1 (6 bases). The ends were cut back, 5 bases at V and 3 bases at J, with 14 bases in the middle. CDR1 is SGHTA and CDR2 is FQGNSA in the germline V gene. There are 15 residues in the CDR3.

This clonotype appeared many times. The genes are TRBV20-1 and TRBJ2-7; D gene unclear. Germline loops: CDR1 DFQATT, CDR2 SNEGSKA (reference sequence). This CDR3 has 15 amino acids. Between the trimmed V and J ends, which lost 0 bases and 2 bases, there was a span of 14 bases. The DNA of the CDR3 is TGCAGTGCTAGAGATCCCTCTTGGAAGGCCTACGAGCAGTACTTC. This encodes CSARDPSWKAYEQYF.

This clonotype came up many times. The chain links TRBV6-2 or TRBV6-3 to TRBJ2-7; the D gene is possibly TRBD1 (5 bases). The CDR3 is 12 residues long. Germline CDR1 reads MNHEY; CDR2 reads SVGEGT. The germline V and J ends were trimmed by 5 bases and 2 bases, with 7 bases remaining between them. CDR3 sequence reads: CASSQGTYEQYF. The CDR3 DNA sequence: TGTGCCAGCAGTCAGGGAACCTACGAGCAGTACTTC.

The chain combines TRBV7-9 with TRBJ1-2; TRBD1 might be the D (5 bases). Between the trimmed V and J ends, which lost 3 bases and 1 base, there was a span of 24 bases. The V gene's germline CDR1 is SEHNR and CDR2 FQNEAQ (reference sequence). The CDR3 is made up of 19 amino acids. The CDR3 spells CASSFSPQDIRFYNYGYTF. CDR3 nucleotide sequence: TGTGCCAGCAGCTTTTCACCGCAGGACATAAGGTTTTATAACTATGGCTACACCTTC. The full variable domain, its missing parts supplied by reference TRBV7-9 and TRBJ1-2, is DTGVSQNPRHKITKRGQNVTFRCDPISEHNRLYWYRQTLGQGPEFLTYFQNEAQLEKSRLLSDRFSAERPKGSFSTLEIQRTEQGDSAMYLCASSFSPQDIRFYNYGYTFGSGTRLTVV.

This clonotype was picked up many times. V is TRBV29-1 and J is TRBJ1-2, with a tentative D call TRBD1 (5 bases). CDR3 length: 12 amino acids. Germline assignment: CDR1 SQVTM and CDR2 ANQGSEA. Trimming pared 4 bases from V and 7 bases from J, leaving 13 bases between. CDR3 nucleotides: TGCAGCGTTGCTCAAGGGGCCGGTGGCTACACCTTC. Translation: CSVAQGAGGYTF.

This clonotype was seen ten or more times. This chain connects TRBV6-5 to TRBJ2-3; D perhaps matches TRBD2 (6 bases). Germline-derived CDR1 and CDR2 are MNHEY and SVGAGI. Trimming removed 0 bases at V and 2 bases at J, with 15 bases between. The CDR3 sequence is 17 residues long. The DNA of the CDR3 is TGTGCCAGCAGTTACTCTCCCCCGGGACTCAACACAGATACGCAGTATTTT. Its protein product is CASSYSPPGLNTDTQYF.

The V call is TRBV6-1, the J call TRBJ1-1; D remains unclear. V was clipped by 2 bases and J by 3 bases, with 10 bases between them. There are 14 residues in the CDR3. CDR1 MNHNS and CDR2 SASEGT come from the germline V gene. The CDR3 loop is CASSERGRDTEAFF. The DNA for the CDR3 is TGTGCCAGCAGTGAACGGGGTAGGGACACTGAAGCTTTCTTT.